These 28 T cell receptor beta chains originate from one sample sequenced in a study of T-cell reconstitution after alpha-beta-depleted transplantation in children. TCRbeta library preparation incorporated unique molecular identifiers. In TCRdb, the PCR reads were re-called with MiXCR into one record per CDR3 protein. This table holds approximately 190,000 distinct CDR3 sequences, approximately 8% found once. Sequenced material: PBMCs, mostly from graft donor cells, taken 360 days after TCRalphabeta/CD19-depleted stem cell transplant. The receptors originated from a male patient aged 2-15 years who had a stem cell transplant for acute myeloid leukemia, so the T cells may come from the graft donor.

This clonotype was counted a few times. This rearrangement joins TRBV12-3 or TRBV12-4 to TRBJ1-2; no clear D. CDR3 length equals 13 residues. V dropped 6 bases and J dropped 1 base, with 9 bases sitting between them. CDR3 protein: CASSFRVNYGYTF. CDR3 nucleotide sequence: TGTGCCAGCAGCTTCAGAGTTAACTATGGCTACACCTTC.

This clonotype was counted only a few times. The V and J genes are TRBV12-3 or TRBV12-4 and TRBJ2-3; D gene unclear. The V gene lost 3 bases and the J gene lost 1 base, with 8 bases spanning the gap. The CDR3 contains 14 residues. The CDR3 DNA reads as TGTGCCAGCAGTTTTTTTGGGGGCACAGATACGCAGTATTTT. Its translation: CASSFFGGTDTQYF.

This clonotype appeared a few times. V and J are TRBV5-1 and TRBJ2-7; TRBD1 or TRBD2 may be the D gene (6 bases each). Between the trimmed V and J ends, which lost 0 bases and 8 bases, there was a span of 12 bases. CDR3 length: 13 amino acids. Germline V gene lookup returns CDR1 SGHRS and CDR2 YFSETQ. CDR3 bases: TGCGCCAGCAGCTTGGAGCCGGGGGCACAGCAGTACTTC. Translated, it gives CASSLEPGAQQYF.

The V call is TRBV5-6, the J call TRBJ2-5; no reliable D call. Germline V gene sequence: CDR1 SGHDT, CDR2 YYEEEE. This CDR3 has 15 amino acids. V shed 3 bases and J shed 5 bases, with 17 bases lying between them. The CDR3 DNA reads as TGTGCCAGCAGCTCTCCTGGCATAAGCACGGAGACCCAGTACTTC. Translation: CASSSPGISTETQYF. The complete variable domain, with remaining parts taken from reference TRBV5-6 and TRBJ2-5, reads DAGVTQSPTHLIKTRGQQVTLRCSPKSGHDTVSWYQQALGQGPQFIFQYYEEEERQRGNFPDRFSGHQFPNYSSELNVNALLLGDSALYLCASSSPGISTETQYFGPGTRLLVL.

V is TRBV7-2 and J is TRBJ2-7; 9 nucleotides agree with TRBD2. CDR1 and CDR2 from the germline V gene are SGHTA and FQGNSA. V lost 4 bases and J lost 3; bases outside the gene matches: 7. This CDR3 comprises 15 residues. The CDR3 DNA follows: TGTGCCAGCAGCTCCCTGACAGCGGGAGGCTACGAGCAGTACTTC. Translating gives CASSSLTAGGYEQYF.

This chain joins TRBV7-8 and TRBJ2-7, with 7 positions matching TRBD2. Germline V gene sequence: CDR1 SGHVS, CDR2 FQNEAQ. The CDR3 totals 14 residues. J gave up 2 bases and V 11 bases, and 12 bases lay outside the gene matches. Written as DNA, the CDR3 is TGTGCCGGCACCCGTGCGGGGGATGCCTACGAGCAGTACTTC. This sequence encodes CAGTRAGDAYEQYF.

There are a few counts of this clonotype. The chain uses TRBV12-3 or TRBV12-4 and TRBJ2-1; D might be TRBD1 (6 bases). Trimming removed 3 bases at V and 12 bases at J, with 18 bases between. The CDR3 totals 14 residues. The CDR3 nucleotides are TGTGCCAGCAGTTTGTTGGGGGCCGGGGTTCTGCAGTTCTTC. It codes for CASSLLGAGVLQFF.

This clonotype was counted between two and nine times. This sequence joins TRBV27 and TRBJ2-3; 10 bases fit TRBD1. The V and J ends lost 1 base and 3 bases, in that order; junction bases with no gene match: 4. Germline CDR1 is MNHEY and CDR2 is SMNVEV (reference sequence). This CDR3 region has 16 residues. The chain's CDR3 is CASSLFGQGETDTQYF. DNA of the CDR3: TGTGCCAGCAGTTTATTCGGACAGGGGGAGACAGATACGCAGTATTTT.

The table lists this clonotype with many counts. The rearrangement joins TRBV29-1 to TRBJ2-5; 7 bases map to TRBD1. Germline V gene lookup returns CDR1 SQVTM and CDR2 ANQGSEA. V dropped 3 bases and J dropped 1; count of bases not matched to a gene: 8. This CDR3 has 15 residues. CDR3 protein: CSVEGQGDPQETQYF. CDR3 coding DNA: TGCAGCGTTGAGGGGCAGGGGGACCCCCAAGAGACCCAGTACTTC.

This clonotype was picked up many times. This chain connects TRBV12-3 or TRBV12-4 to TRBJ1-6; 8 nucleotides align to TRBD1. The CDR3 has 15 amino acids. The trim removed 7 bases at V and 7 bases at J, leaving 9 bases unmatched. The CDR3 here is CASTPGQGANSPLHF. DNA for the CDR3: TGTGCCAGCACCCCCGGGCAGGGGGCGAATTCACCCCTCCACTTT.

Of note for this clonotype: A read error may account for a junction end that differs from germline. The chain carries TRBV20-1 and TRBJ1-2; the D is unclear. The CDR3 length is 12 residues. Germline loops: CDR1 DFQATT, CDR2 SNEGSKA (reference sequence). The CDR3: CSATGTAILYPF. The CDR3 DNA reads as TGCAGTGCCACCGGCACAGCGATTCTCTATCCCTTC.

Only a few counts were recorded for this clonotype. The chain employs TRBV20-1 and TRBJ2-1, with a weak D call TRBD2 (7 bases). The V gene lost 6 bases and the J gene lost 1 base, with 13 bases spanning the gap. Germline lookup yields CDR1 DFQATT and CDR2 SNEGSKA (reference sequence). The CDR3 has 14 residues. DNA of the CDR3: TGCAGTGCCCTTGGGGGGGCGTCCTACAATGAGCAGTTCTTC. Encoded protein: CSALGGASYNEQFF.

This clonotype has a count of ten or more. The J gene is TRBJ2-6, the V gene TRBV11-3, with 7 bases that match TRBD1. Germline lookup yields CDR1 SGHNT and CDR2 YENEEA. After removal of 3 bases from V and 2 bases from J, the junction contained 10 bases not matched to a gene. The CDR3 sequence is 18 residues long. The CDR3 nucleotides are TGTGCCAGCAGCTTCTTAGGACCCACAGGGGCTGGGGCCAACGTCCTGACTTTC. Its translation is CASSFLGPTGAGANVLTF.

At least ten counts were recorded for this clonotype. The DNA for the CDR3 is TGCAGCGTTGAAGGGGGTGGGCCCTACGAGCAGTACTTC. Amino acids: CSVEGGGPYEQYF. The chain carries TRBV29-1 and TRBJ2-7; no reliable D call. CDR3 length equals 13 residues. V lost 1 base, J lost 2 bases, and 9 bases lay in between. The germline gives CDR1 SQVTM, CDR2 ANQGSEA.

This clonotype was recorded many times. V and J are TRBV3-1 and TRBJ2-7; a weak D match, TRBD1 (6 bases). Per the germline V gene, CDR1 is LGHDT and CDR2 is YNNKEL (reference sequence). Trimming removed 4 bases from V and 3 bases from J, with 13 bases in between. The CDR3 is made up of 14 amino acids. CDR3 bases: TGTGCCAGCAGCCGTCAGGGGCGAGGCTACGAGCAGTACTTC. This gives the protein CASSRQGRGYEQYF.

This clonotype was detected only once. With a much larger clone just one base away, this may be a read error. The genes are TRBV20-1 and TRBJ2-1; TRBD2 might be the D (5 bases). This CDR3 is 11 amino acids long. Germline CDR1 DFQATT, CDR2 SNEGSKA (reference sequence). CDR3 DNA: TGCAGAGCTAGCCCCAACAATGAGCAGTTCTTC. This gives the protein CRASPNNEQFF.

The CDR3 spells CASSQGGGTHNEQFF. The CDR3 bases are TGTGCCAGCAGCCAGGGCGGGGGGACCCACAATGAGCAGTTCTTC. V gene TRBV3-1 combines with J gene TRBJ2-1; 8 bases are shared with TRBD2. V lost 3 bases and J lost 5; bases outside the gene matches: 6. CDR1 LGHDT and CDR2 YNNKEL come from the germline V gene (reference sequence). This CDR3 is built from 15 residues.

This clonotype was detected only a few times. The chain uses TRBV5-1 and TRBJ1-6, with D unresolved. The V gene lost 3 bases and the J gene lost 8 bases, with 12 bases spanning the gap. Looked up from germline, CDR1 is SGHRS and CDR2 is YFSETQ. The CDR3 runs 14 residues. This CDR3 reads CASSSGYEDSPLHF. CDR3 in DNA: TGCGCCAGCAGCTCTGGTTACGAGGATTCACCCCTCCACTTT.

This clonotype was seen only a few times. The V gene is TRBV7-2, the J gene TRBJ2-3, with TRBD2 identical over 8 bases. The germline CDR1 and CDR2 sequences are SGHTA and FQGNSA. The V segment lost 5 bases and the J segment 6 bases; nucleotides outside the gene matches: 4. This CDR3 is 13 amino acids long. CDR3 sequence (DNA): TGTGCCAGCAGCCGGACTAGCCCCGATACGCAGTATTTT. Protein sequence: CASSRTSPDTQYF.

Here the CDR3 reads CSARPRLAGALNTGELFF. The CDR3, as DNA: TGCAGTGCTAGGCCCCGACTAGCGGGGGCCCTGAACACCGGGGAGCTGTTTTTT. This rearrangement joins TRBV20-1 to TRBJ2-2, with 12 bases that match TRBD2. The J segment lost 1 base and the V segment lost 3 bases, leaving 9 bases of the junction unmatched. The germline CDR1 and CDR2 sequences are DFQATT and SNEGSKA (reference sequence). This CDR3 contains 18 residues.

J is TRBJ1-2 and V is TRBV7-3; TRBD1 matches 7 bases. The CDR3 loop spans 15 amino acids. V was pared by 1 base and J by 5 bases, with 7 bases of the junction left unmatched. Per germline, CDR1 SGHTA and CDR2 FQGTGA. The DNA of the CDR3 is TGTGCCAGCAGCTTAAGGGCAGGGGGAGAATATGGCTACACCTTC. Protein sequence: CASSLRAGGEYGYTF.

The chain has TRBV18 and TRBJ2-2; possibly TRBD2 for D (5 bases). Germline V gives CDR1 KGHSH, CDR2 LQKENI. The CDR3 extends over 15 amino acids. Trimming removed 2 bases from V and 1 base from J, with 8 bases in between. For the CDR3, the DNA is TGTGCCAGCTCACCAAATGAGGGGAACACCGGGGAGCTGTTTTTT. Translating gives CASSPNEGNTGELFF.

There are a few counts of this clonotype. The V call is TRBV7-6, the J call TRBJ2-2, with 11 positions matching TRBD2. V trimming: 0 bases; J trimming: 0 bases; junction bases outside the gene matches: 9. In germline, CDR1 is SGHVS, CDR2 FNYEAQ. CDR3 size: 20 residues. CDR3 sequence: CASSLAWASGRPANTGELFF. CDR3 nucleotide sequence: TGTGCCAGCAGCTTAGCTTGGGCTAGCGGGAGGCCCGCGAACACCGGGGAGCTGTTTTTT.

The table lists this clonotype with many counts. This chain uses TRBV20-1 with TRBJ2-5; D is unclear. The V gene's germline CDR1 is DFQATT and CDR2 SNEGSKA (reference sequence). The CDR3 totals 13 residues. Deletions cut 1 base from V and 3 bases from J, with 9 bases between. CDR3 in amino acids: CSARGIGKETQYF. The CDR3 DNA is TGCAGTGCTAGAGGTATAGGGAAAGAGACCCAGTACTTC.

Ten or more counts support this clonotype. The V call is TRBV7-2, the J call TRBJ2-3, with TRBD1 as a possible D gene (5 bases). Germline values: CDR1 SGHTA, CDR2 FQGNSA. The CDR3 loop spans 16 amino acids. Trimming pared 5 bases from V and 3 bases from J, leaving 18 bases between. The CDR3 is CASSPLQEYRTDTQYF. In nucleotides, the CDR3 is TGTGCCAGCAGCCCCCTACAGGAGTATAGAACAGATACGCAGTATTTT.

The rearrangement uses TRBV14 and TRBJ2-3; D is ambiguous. V lost 1 base to trimming and J lost 7 bases, with 6 bases between them. Germline V CDR1 and CDR2: SGHDN, FVKESK. The CDR3 has 12 amino acids. CDR3 in DNA: TGTGCCAGCAGCCAAGCAACATATACGCAGTATTTT. The encoded protein is CASSQATYTQYF.

This clonotype was observed many times. This chain uses TRBV19 with TRBJ1-5, with D possibly being TRBD1 (5 bases). Trimming left V 4 bases short and J 7 bases short, with 14 bases between. CDR3 length equals 14 residues. Germline assignment: CDR1 LNHDA and CDR2 SQIVND (reference sequence). CDR3 region: CASSKIQGGQPQHF. The CDR3 DNA sequence: TGTGCCAGTAGTAAGATTCAGGGAGGACAGCCCCAGCATTTT.

The chain couples TRBV12-3 or TRBV12-4 to TRBJ1-1; D might be TRBD1 (5 bases). V was cut by 0 bases and J by 5 bases, with 10 bases left in between. This CDR3 is built from 14 residues. The CDR3 DNA sequence: TGTGCCAGCAGTTTAGCCAGGGTGGGTACTGAAGCTTTCTTT. Amino acid sequence: CASSLARVGTEAFF.